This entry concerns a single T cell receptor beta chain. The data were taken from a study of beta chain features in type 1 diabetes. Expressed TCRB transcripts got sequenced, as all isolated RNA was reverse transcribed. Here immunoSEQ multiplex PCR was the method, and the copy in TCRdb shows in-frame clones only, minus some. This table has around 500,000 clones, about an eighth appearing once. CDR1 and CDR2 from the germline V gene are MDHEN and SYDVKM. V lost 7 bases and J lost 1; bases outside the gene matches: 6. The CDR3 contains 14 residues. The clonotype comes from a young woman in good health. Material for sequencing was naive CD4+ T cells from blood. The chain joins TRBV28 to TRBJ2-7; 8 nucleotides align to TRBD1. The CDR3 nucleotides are TGTGCCAGCAAAAGGACAGGGCCATCCTACGAGCAGTACGTC. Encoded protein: CASKRTGPSYEQYV.